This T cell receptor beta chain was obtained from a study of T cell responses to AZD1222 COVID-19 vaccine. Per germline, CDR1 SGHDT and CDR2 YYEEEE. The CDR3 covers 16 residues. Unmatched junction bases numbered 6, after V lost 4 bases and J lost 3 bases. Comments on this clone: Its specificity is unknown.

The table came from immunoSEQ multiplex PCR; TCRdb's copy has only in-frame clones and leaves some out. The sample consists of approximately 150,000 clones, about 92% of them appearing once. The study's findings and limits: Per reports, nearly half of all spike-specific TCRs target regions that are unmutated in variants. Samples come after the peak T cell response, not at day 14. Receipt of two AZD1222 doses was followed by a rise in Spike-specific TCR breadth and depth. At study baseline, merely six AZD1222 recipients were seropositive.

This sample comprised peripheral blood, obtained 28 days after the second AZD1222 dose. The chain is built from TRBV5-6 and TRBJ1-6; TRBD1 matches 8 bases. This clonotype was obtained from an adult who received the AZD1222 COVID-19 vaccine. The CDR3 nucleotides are TGTGCCAGCAGCCATCAGGGGGCTGACTATAATTCACCCCTCCACTTT. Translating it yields CASSHQGADYNSPLHF. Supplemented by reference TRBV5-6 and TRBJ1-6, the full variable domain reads DAGVTQSPTHLIKTRGQQVTLRCSPKSGHDTVSWYQQALGQGPQFIFQYYEEEERQRGNFPDRFSGHQFPNYSSELNVNALLLGDSALYLCASSHQGADYNSPLHFGNGTRLTVT.